This is a list of T cell receptor beta chains from one sample in a study of OX40 agonist ivuxolimab in advanced cancers. Generated by immunoSEQ multiplex PCR, the TCRdb table keeps only in-frame clones and is missing some. The data contain around 59,000 clones, about nine tenths of them seen just once; the ten biggest clones take up around 12%. Sequencing used CD4+ or CD8+ T cells sorted from blood, obtained in a trial of the OX40 agonist ivuxolimab. The receptors were sampled from an adult with an advanced solid tumor such as melanoma, head and neck, liver or kidney cancer. Both conserved end residues are part of each CDR3. Some rows have no size entry. The others give once, few or many, or a class for an expanded clone.

V,J,size,length,CDR3
TRBV7-3,TRBJ2-2,.,13,CASSSTGGGELFF
TRBV28,TRBJ2-7,once,14,CASKLAGGAGEQYF
TRBV13,TRBJ1-2,.,12,CASSFSGDGYTF
TRBV19,TRBJ2-1,few,15,CASSSGLVSYNEQFF
TRBV19,TRBJ2-2,.,16,CASSMGRAANTGELFF
TRBV11-2,TRBJ2-5,.,16,CASSLGLAGDRETQYF
TRBV10-3,TRBJ2-3,few,17,CAISDVTSGSGTDTQYF
TRBV28,TRBJ1-5,.,14,CASSRGWSNQPQHF
TRBV29-1,TRBJ2-3,once,18,CSYTGTSGRSSATDTQYF
TRBV9,TRBJ2-3,.,15,CASSAFSRGQDTQYF
TRBV2,TRBJ1-5,.,13,CASAKKSNQPQHF
TRBV4-3,TRBJ2-5,.,14,CASSQDRGRRTQYF
TRBV4-1,TRBJ1-2,.,13,CASSLAGADGYTF
TRBV5-1,TRBJ2-3,.,15,CASSLFFTSTDTQYF
TRBV7-9,TRBJ1-1,medium-sized,14,CASSADAVNTEAFF
TRBV4-3,TRBJ1-2,.,14,CASSQDPGNYGYTF
TRBV7-2,TRBJ2-1,.,17,CASSFGIAGSPRDEQFF
TRBV5-5,TRBJ1-1,.,15,CASSLEGPPNTEAFF
TRBV11-2,TRBJ2-2,.,16,CASSATPAGGSGELFF
TRBV7-9,TRBJ1-5,.,13,CASSLPGNQPQHF
TRBV6-5,TRBJ2-1,.,15,CASRGLAASYNEQFF
TRBV27,TRBJ2-1,.,16,CASRHSSAGGRDEQFF
TRBV6-5,TRBJ1-5,.,13,CASSWQGLEPQHF
TRBV2,TRBJ1-1,once,13,CASRTGVDTEAFF
TRBV5-6,TRBJ2-5,.,17,CASSLRPAGEPQETQYF
TRBV5-6,TRBJ2-2,once,15,CASSEDYPNTGELFF
TRBV7-9,TRBJ2-3,.,14,CASSLVEPTDTQYF
TRBV4-3,TRBJ1-1,.,12,CASSRGSGGAFF
TRBV14,TRBJ2-3,once,16,CASSQEARFRTDTQYF
TRBV7-9,TRBJ2-6,once,18,CASTTSLIRESKANVLTF
TRBV27,TRBJ2-1,.,16,CASSRGTSGSRNEQFF
TRBV30,TRBJ2-1,.,13,CASSTSVWDEQFF
TRBV28,TRBJ2-1,.,16,CASSLTRGPLYNEQFF
TRBV6-1,TRBJ1-2,.,15,CASSGRDAVLLGYTF
TRBV4-3,TRBJ2-1,.,16,CASSRTGQGAHNEQFF
TRBV27,TRBJ2-6,once,16,CASSLLGTSGANVLTF
TRBV4-1,TRBJ1-5,.,16,CASSQEGQEFLQPQHF